Listed below are T cell receptor beta chains from one sample, sequenced in a study of beta chain features in type 1 diabetes. Generated by immunoSEQ multiplex PCR, the TCRdb table keeps only in-frame clones and is missing some. This sample has about 16,000 clones; about 55% occur once, and the top ten carry around 0.48%. The source material was stem cell memory CD4+ T cells from blood. These receptor sequences come from a woman aged 18-35 years in good health. The CDR3 runs from the conserved cysteine through the conserved F or W. The D gene is left open where the match is weak. Part of the rows lack a size; the others show once, few, many or a class for expanded clones.

DNA | CDR3 | D | V | size | J
TGTGCCAGCAGCCCAAGTGGGGACAGGGGAAACATTCAGTACTTC | CASSPSGDRGNIQYF | TRBD1 | TRBV7-9 | NA | TRBJ2-4
TGTGCCTGGACCCGGGACAGGGGGCTTGAAGCTTTCTTT | CAWTRDRGLEAFF | TRBD1 | TRBV30 | NA | TRBJ1-1
TGTGCCAGCAGCTTAATTACCCGCGGGACCATGGATGCCTACGAGCAGTACTTC | CASSLITRGTMDAYEQYF | NA | TRBV7-6 | NA | TRBJ2-7
TGTGCCAGCAGTCCCAGGGGGACAGATTTTTATGGATTTGGCAATGAGCAGTTCTTC | CASSPRGTDFYGFGNEQFF | TRBD1 | TRBV27 | NA | TRBJ2-1
TGCGCCAGCAGCTTGGACAGGAATGGAAGGGGGGAGCAGTACTTC | CASSLDRNGRGEQYF | NA | TRBV5-1 | NA | TRBJ2-7
TGCGCCAGCAGTGGGGACAGGGGGCAGTCGGGTAATGAGCAGTTCTTC | CASSGDRGQSGNEQFF | TRBD1 | TRBV10-1 | NA | TRBJ2-1
TGTGCCAGCAGCAAGACGACAGGACCGAACACTGAAGCTTTCTTT | CASSKTTGPNTEAFF | NA | TRBV27 | NA | TRBJ1-1
TGTGCCAGTAGTATCCTCACTAATGAAAAACTGTTTTTT | CASSILTNEKLFF | NA | TRBV19 | NA | TRBJ1-4
TGTGCCTGGAGTGTTGGCCTCCTTTTGAGCACAGATACGCAGTATTTT | CAWSVGLLLSTDTQYF | NA | TRBV30 | NA | TRBJ2-3
TGTGCCAGCAGACCCCGACAGGGGGACGCCTACGAGCAGTACTTC | CASRPRQGDAYEQYF | TRBD1 | TRBV6-6 | NA | TRBJ2-7
TGTGCCAGCAGCCATGCAGGGCGGCATAGCTCTGGGGCCAACGTCCTGACTTTC | CASSHAGRHSSGANVLTF | NA | TRBV27 | few | TRBJ2-6
TGCGCCAGCAGCTTGGCCCAGGACACAGATACGCAGTATTTT | CASSLAQDTDTQYF | NA | TRBV5-1 | NA | TRBJ2-3
TGTGCCAGCAGTGAAGCGTCCGTAGCTGAAGCTTTCTTT | CASSEASVAEAFF | NA | TRBV6-1 | NA | TRBJ1-1
TGCGCCAGCAGCCAGGACAGTAGCTCCTACAATGAGCAGTTCTTC | CASSQDSSSYNEQFF | NA | TRBV5-1 | NA | TRBJ2-1
TGTGCCAGCAGCTTGGGACAGCAAGAGACCCAGTACTTC | CASSLGQQETQYF | NA | TRBV5-4 | once | TRBJ2-5
TGTGCCAGCAGTTGGGGACAGGGTGGCGAAAAACTGGTTTTT | CASSWGQGGEKLVF | TRBD1 | TRBV6-6 | NA | TRBJ1-4
TGTGCCAGCAGCTCGACTAGCGGGAGCTACGAGCAGTACTTC | CASSSTSGSYEQYF | TRBD2 | TRBV7-2 | NA | TRBJ2-7
TGTGCCACCAGCAGAGGCTCTGTAGCGGGGGGGCTATCGAGAAATGAGCAGTTCTTC | CATSRGSVAGGLSRNEQFF | TRBD2 | TRBV15 | once | TRBJ2-1
TGTGCCAGCAGCCACGGCGCGAGGACAGATACGCAGTATTTT | CASSHGARTDTQYF | NA | TRBV7-8 | NA | TRBJ2-3
TGCGCCAGCAGCTTGGCCCCGGGACAGGGGGCCACAGATACGCAGTATTTT | CASSLAPGQGATDTQYF | TRBD1 | TRBV5-1 | NA | TRBJ2-3
TGTGCCAGCGAGCTGGGACAGCAAGAGACCCAGTACTTC | CASELGQQETQYF | TRBD1 | TRBV7-9 | NA | TRBJ2-5
TGTGCCAGCAGCTTCCTCGTCCCAAACATTCAGTACTTC | CASSFLVPNIQYF | NA | TRBV11-1 | NA | TRBJ2-4
TGTGCCGCGGAGCCGGGGGGGAACACCGGGGAGCTGTTTTTT | CAAEPGGNTGELFF | TRBD2 | TRBV10-3 | NA | TRBJ2-2
TGTGCCAGCAGATCTCACAATGAACAAGAGACCCAGTACTTC | CASRSHNEQETQYF | NA | TRBV2 | once | TRBJ2-5
TGTGCCAGTTGCGTGACTAGCGGGATTGAGCAGTTCTTC | CASCVTSGIEQFF | TRBD2 | TRBV19 | few | TRBJ2-1
TGCGCCAGCAGCCTACAGACAGGGTCCTACAATGAGCAGTTCTTC | CASSLQTGSYNEQFF | TRBD1 | TRBV4-1 | NA | TRBJ2-1
TGTGCCAGCAGCGGGGGACTGATAGGCAATCAGCCCCAGCATTTT | CASSGGLIGNQPQHF | NA | TRBV5-6 | NA | TRBJ1-5
TGTGCCAGCAGCTTAATCGGGACAGGGGGAACTGAAGCTTTCTTT | CASSLIGTGGTEAFF | TRBD1 | TRBV5-4 | few | TRBJ1-1
TGTGCCAGCAGCCCCCTCCCTAGAGGCAATCAGCCCCAGCATTTT | CASSPLPRGNQPQHF | NA | TRBV7-2 | few | TRBJ1-5
TGTGCCAGCAGCTTCTCCCTCAGACTGGACAGGAACACTGAAGCTTTCTTT | CASSFSLRLDRNTEAFF | NA | TRBV5-8 | NA | TRBJ1-1
TGTGCCAGCAGCTTGTGGGGGACAGGGAACACTGAAGCTTTCTTT | CASSLWGTGNTEAFF | TRBD1 | TRBV5-8 | NA | TRBJ1-1
TGTGCCAGCAGTGATCCAGGGGTTGGATATGGCTACACCTTC | CASSDPGVGYGYTF | NA | TRBV6-1 | NA | TRBJ1-2
TGTGCCAGTAGTATAAGACCCCCCCCGGGACTAGCGGGGGAGCTCCCCAATTCCGGTGAGCAGTTCTTC | CASSIRPPPGLAGELPNSGEQFF | TRBD2 | TRBV19 | few | TRBJ2-1
TGTGCCAGTGAGCGCCGGGAGCTAATATACAATGAGCAGTTCTTC | CASERRELIYNEQFF | NA | TRBV6-1 | few | TRBJ2-1
TGCGCCAGCAGCCGCGACAGATACTCCTATAATTCACCCCTCCACTTT | CASSRDRYSYNSPLHF | NA | TRBV4-1 | NA | TRBJ1-6
TGTGCCAGCAGCTTGTGGACAGGGGGCTCGAATGAAGCTTTCTTT | CASSLWTGGSNEAFF | TRBD1 | TRBV5-5 | NA | TRBJ1-1
TGCGCCAGCAGCCAAGGGACAATGCGCTCTGGGGCCAACGTCCTGACTTTC | CASSQGTMRSGANVLTF | NA | TRBV4-1 | NA | TRBJ2-6
TGTGCCAGTAGTATAGTCGGGACAGGACAAGAGACCCAGTACTTC | CASSIVGTGQETQYF | TRBD1 | TRBV19 | few | TRBJ2-5
TGTGCCAGCAGTGTGGCAGGGGGCTCCTACGAGCAGTACTTC | CASSVAGGSYEQYF | TRBD1 | TRBV2 | few | TRBJ2-7
TGTGCCAGCAGCGACGCTAGCGGGGGGGCCTACAATGAGCAGTTCTTC | CASSDASGGAYNEQFF | TRBD2 | TRBV9 | NA | TRBJ2-1
TGCGCCAGCAGCTTGGGTCCAGTTAATGAGCAGTTCTTC | CASSLGPVNEQFF | NA | TRBV5-1 | few | TRBJ2-1
TGTGCCAGCAGTTTATTAGGGGGCGATACTGAAGCTTTCTTT | CASSLLGGDTEAFF | TRBD1 | TRBV28 | NA | TRBJ1-1
TGCGCCAGCAGCTTGGGACTAGCGGGAGATTGGTCCTACGAGCAGTACTTC | CASSLGLAGDWSYEQYF | TRBD2 | TRBV5-1 | NA | TRBJ2-7
TGTGCCGGCAGGGACTCCCCCTACGAGCAGTACTTC | CAGRDSPYEQYF | NA | TRBV30 | few | TRBJ2-7
TGTGCCAGCAGCAGACTCAACAATGAGCAGTTCTTC | CASSRLNNEQFF | NA | TRBV6-6 | few | TRBJ2-1
TGTGCCAGCAGCTCGGACAGAGGATCCTACAATGAGCAGTTCTTC | CASSSDRGSYNEQFF | NA | TRBV11-2 | NA | TRBJ2-1